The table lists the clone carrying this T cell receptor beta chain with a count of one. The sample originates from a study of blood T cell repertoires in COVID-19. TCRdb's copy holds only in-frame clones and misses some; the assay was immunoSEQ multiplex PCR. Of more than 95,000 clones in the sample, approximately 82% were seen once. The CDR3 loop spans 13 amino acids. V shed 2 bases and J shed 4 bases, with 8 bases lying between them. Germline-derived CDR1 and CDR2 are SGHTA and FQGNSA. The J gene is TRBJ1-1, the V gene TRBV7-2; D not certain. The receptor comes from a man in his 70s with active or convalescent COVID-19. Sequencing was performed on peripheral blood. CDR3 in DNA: TGTGCCAGCAGCTTACAAGGGAGCACTGAAGCTTTCTTT. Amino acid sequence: CASSLQGSTEAFF. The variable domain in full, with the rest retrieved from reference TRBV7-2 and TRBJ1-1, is GAGVSQSPSNKVTEKGKDVELRCDPISGHTALYWYRQSLGQGLEFLIYFQGNSAPDKSGLPSDRFSAERTGGSVSTLTIQRTQQEDSAVYLCASSLQGSTEAFFGQGTRLTVV.